This T cell receptor (beta chain) was captured by sequencing in a study of identical twins. TCRdb re-derived calls from the 5' RACE reads in MiXCR, one entry per CDR3 protein. The sample holds 250,000 to 350,000 distinct CDR3 sequences, roughly 8.6% seen once. These sequences were also reported in another study, on yellow fever vaccine responses in identical twins.

The sequence came from a woman aged 18-30 years in good health. The sequenced sample was memory (CD45RO+) T cells sorted from blood.

For the CDR3, the DNA is TGTGCCAGCTGGAAGACGACAGGCCCCCTTTACCCTAATGAAAAACTGTTTTTT. Its protein product is CASWKTTGPLYPNEKLFF. The chain has TRBV2 and TRBJ1-4; perhaps TRBD1 as D (6 bases). The CDR3 extends over 18 amino acids. Germline V CDR1 and CDR2: SNHLY, FYNNEI. Between the trimmed V and J ends, which lost 8 bases and 3 bases, there was a span of 25 bases.